These 21 T cell receptor beta chains originate from one sample sequenced in a study of STAT5B mutations in CD4+ large granular lymphocyte leukemia. Data came from immunoSEQ multiplex PCR; TCRdb stores just in-frame clones and leaves some out. Among approximately 31,000 clones, roughly 72% were seen once, and the ten largest hold roughly 2%. The sequenced sample consisted of CD4+ T cells from blood buffy coats. Receptors were obtained from a human donor in good health.

The chain couples TRBV6-6 to TRBJ1-2; 9 nucleotides line up with TRBD1. The junction had 8 bases not matched to a gene; V was cut back by 1 base and J by 8 bases. Germline V lookup: CDR1 MNHNY, CDR2 SVGAGI (reference sequence). There are 15 residues in the CDR3. CDR3 residues: CASSYFPGTGYGYTF. As DNA, the CDR3 is TGTGCCAGCAGTTACTTCCCCGGGACAGGGTACGGCTACACCTTC.

The V call is TRBV28, the J call TRBJ2-7; D unresolved. The V gene's germline CDR1 is MDHEN and CDR2 SYDVKM. The CDR3 contains 15 residues. V was shortened by 6 bases and J by 0 bases, with 15 bases between the two germline ends. The CDR3 loop reads CASSPLWASSYEQYF. CDR3 nucleotides: TGTGCCAGCAGCCCCTTATGGGCTAGCTCCTACGAGCAGTACTTC. Complete variable domain (other parts from reference TRBV28 and TRBJ2-7): DVKVTQSSRYLVKRTGEKVFLECVQDMDHENMFWYRQDPGLGLRLIYFSYDVKMKEKGDIPEGYSVSREKKERFSLILESASTNQTSMYLCASSPLWASSYEQYFGPGTRLTVT.

The chain links TRBV4-1 to TRBJ2-1, with a weak D call TRBD2 (6 bases). Germline V lookup: CDR1 MGHRA, CDR2 YSYEKL. This CDR3 is built from 16 residues. Trimming left V 5 bases short and J 0 bases short, with 14 bases between. The DNA for the CDR3 is TGCGCCAGCAGCGGACCGGGACTCAGCTCCTACAATGAGCAGTTCTTC. It codes for CASSGPGLSSYNEQFF.

The CDR3 coding sequence is TGTGCCAGCAGCATTATAGACAGGGTGGAGACCCAGTACTTC. Translation gives CASSIIDRVETQYF. This rearrangement joins TRBV5-4 to TRBJ2-5; TRBD1 matches at 7 bases. J gave up 5 bases and V 4 bases, and 8 bases lay outside the gene matches. The germline V gene has CDR1 SGHNT and CDR2 YYREEE (reference sequence). This CDR3 has 14 residues.

CDR3 sequence (DNA): TGTGCCACAGGGTATGGGGGGCTCTCCTACAATGAGCAGTTCTTC. It specifies CATGYGGLSYNEQFF. The chain uses TRBV15 and TRBJ2-1; either TRBD1 or TRBD2 may fit D (6 bases each). The CDR3 covers 15 residues. CDR1 and CDR2 (germline): LNHNV, YYDKDF (reference sequence). V lost 9 bases and J lost 0, with 15 bases in between.

This clone counts as medium-sized. The V and J genes are TRBV29-1 and TRBJ1-1; TRBD1 is a possible D gene (5 bases). The CDR3 covers 11 residues. Germline lookup yields CDR1 SQVTM and CDR2 ANQGSEA. With 4 bases removed from V and 7 bases from J, the gap between germline ends came to 10 bases. This chain's CDR3 is CSVGQGSEAFF. The DNA of the CDR3 is TGCAGCGTTGGTCAGGGAAGTGAAGCTTTCTTT.

The chain is built from TRBV5-8 and TRBJ2-7, with 10 positions matching TRBD2. V lost 1 base, J lost 5 bases, and 3 bases stayed unmatched. CDR1 and CDR2 (germline): SGHTS, YDEGEE. The CDR3 is made up of 14 amino acids. The CDR3 loop reads CASSLLLAGNEQYF. For the CDR3, the DNA is TGTGCCAGCAGCTTGTTACTAGCGGGGAACGAGCAGTACTTC.

V and J are TRBV19 and TRBJ2-2; D is ambiguous. V lost 0 bases, J lost 2 bases, and 13 bases lay in between. The CDR3 consists of 17 residues. Per germline, CDR1 LNHDA and CDR2 SQIVND (reference sequence). The CDR3 nucleotides are TGTGCCAGTAGTATAGAATGGGGTAGCCAAAACACCGGGGAGCTGTTTTTT. Its translation is CASSIEWGSQNTGELFF.

The rearrangement joins TRBV9 to TRBJ1-6, with D maybe TRBD1 (5 bases). Germline values: CDR1 SGDLS, CDR2 YYNGEE. The CDR3 covers 15 residues. Deletions cut 4 bases from V and 6 bases from J, with 14 bases between. CDR3: CASSNRDEANSPLHF. CDR3 bases: TGTGCCAGCAGCAACCGGGACGAAGCTAATTCACCCCTCCACTTT.

This clone was counted between two and nine times. The chain links TRBV19 to TRBJ2-1; D may correspond to TRBD1 or TRBD2 (5 bases each). The germline V and J ends were trimmed by 6 bases and 0 bases, with 21 bases remaining between them. The germline V gene has CDR1 LNHDA and CDR2 SQIVND (reference sequence). The CDR3 spans 18 residues. Here the CDR3 reads CASSISTFWGSSYNEQFF. Written as DNA, the CDR3 is TGTGCCAGTAGCATTAGTACGTTTTGGGGGAGCTCCTACAATGAGCAGTTCTTC.

The chain is built from TRBV7-2 and TRBJ2-5, with D possibly being TRBD1 (6 bases). The CDR3 loop spans 18 amino acids. V was pared by 1 base and J by 1 base, with 19 bases between. In germline, CDR1 is SGHTA, CDR2 FQGNSA. The CDR3 nucleotides are TGTGCCAGCAGCTTAGGATTGACGGGACACCATCTCCAAGAGACCCAGTACTTC. Its protein is CASSLGLTGHHLQETQYF. The variable domain in full, with the rest retrieved from reference TRBV7-2 and TRBJ2-5, is GAGVSQSPSNKVTEKGKDVELRCDPISGHTALYWYRQSLGQGLEFLIYFQGNSAPDKSGLPSDRFSAERTGGSVSTLTIQRTQQEDSAVYLCASSLGLTGHHLQETQYFGPGTRLLVL.

The chain carries TRBV5-1 and TRBJ1-2, with TRBD1 matching 7 bases. This CDR3 region has 14 residues. In germline, CDR1 is SGHRS, CDR2 YFSETQ. J lost 3 bases, V lost 3 bases, and 5 bases had no gene match. The CDR3 region is CASSSNQGDYGYTF. CDR3 sequence (DNA): TGCGCCAGCAGCTCAAACCAGGGGGACTATGGCTACACCTTC.

This clone was seen just once. The chain is built from TRBV7-8 and TRBJ1-2; D is unclear. The V end lost 0 bases, the J end lost 5 bases, and 16 bases lay between the germline ends. Germline V CDR1 and CDR2: SGHVS, FQNEAQ. The length of the CDR3 is 16 residues. CDR3 coding DNA: TGTGCCAGCAGCTTAGCGGCACAGTCGGTGCAATATGGCTACACCTTC. Translated, it gives CASSLAAQSVQYGYTF.

The V gene is TRBV6-1, the J gene TRBJ2-1, with 8 bases fitting TRBD1. Germline loops: CDR1 MNHNS, CDR2 SASEGT. After removal of 6 bases from V and 1 base from J, the junction contained 2 bases not matched to a gene. CDR3 length equals 14 residues. CDR3 DNA: TGTGCCAGCAGGGACAGGGCGTCCTACAATGAGCAGTTCTTC. Translating gives CASRDRASYNEQFF.

The chain uses TRBV21-1 and TRBJ1-5. TRBV21-1 has pseudogene status. This CDR3 has 21 residues. As DNA, the CDR3 is TGTGCCAGCAGCGCAGGAGAGGGGTTGTCGGGGGGGGAGAGGAGCAATCAGCCCCAGCATTTT. Encoded protein: CASSAGEGLSGGERSNQPQHF.

The chain recombines TRBV6-6 with TRBJ1-1; D gene ambiguous. The germline gives CDR1 MNHNY, CDR2 SVGAGI (reference sequence). This CDR3 region has 11 residues. The ends were cut back, 7 bases at V and 3 bases at J, with 6 bases in the middle. For the CDR3, the DNA is TGTGCCAGCATTCGGGACACTGAAGCTTTCTTT. Translating it yields CASIRDTEAFF.

This rearrangement joins TRBV4-3 to TRBJ1-4; D is uncertain. CDR1 and CDR2 (germline): LGHNA, YSLEER. The V end lost 5 bases, the J end lost 7 bases, and 11 bases lay between the germline ends. The CDR3 contains 13 residues. The CDR3 reads CASSFRTGEKLFF. CDR3 nucleotide sequence: TGCGCCAGCAGCTTCCGGACGGGTGAAAAACTGTTTTTT.

The V gene is TRBV27, the J gene TRBJ2-5; 10 bases match TRBD2. V was pared by 4 bases and J by 2 bases, with 7 bases of the junction left unmatched. Looked up from germline, CDR1 is MNHEY and CDR2 is SMNVEV (reference sequence). The CDR3 consists of 16 residues. CDR3 loop: CASSSPLAGPQETQYF. The CDR3 nucleotides are TGTGCCAGCAGTTCTCCACTAGCGGGGCCACAAGAGACCCAGTACTTC.

The chain has TRBV10-2 and TRBJ2-5; 7 positions agree with TRBD2. V shed 5 bases and J 9 bases; nucleotides not matched to a gene: 15. This CDR3 comprises 15 residues. CDR1 is WSHSY, CDR2 SAAADI, per germline. The CDR3 DNA reads TGCGCCAGCAGTCTGCGGGGGACCGCCCAAGGGGCCCAGTACTTC. This codes for CASSLRGTAQGAQYF.

The V call is TRBV28, the J call TRBJ2-7, with D uncertain. Per the germline V gene, CDR1 is MDHEN and CDR2 is SYDVKM. Trimming removed 2 bases at V and 5 bases at J, with 7 bases between. The CDR3 has 12 amino acids. The CDR3 sequence: CASSLVWDEQYF. The CDR3 DNA is TGTGCCAGCAGTTTAGTGTGGGACGAGCAGTACTTC.

This clone occurred a few times. The gene calls are TRBV5-5 and TRBJ1-2; unclear D gene. V lost 4 bases to trimming and J lost 7 bases, with 11 bases between them. The CDR3 sequence is 12 residues long. Germline CDR1 SGHKS, CDR2 YYEKEE (reference sequence). CDR3 nucleotides: TGTGCCAGCAGCATAGGACTGAGTGGCTACACCTTC. Translated, it gives CASSIGLSGYTF. The full variable domain, rest sourced from reference TRBV5-5 and TRBJ1-2, is DAGVTQSPTHLIKTRGQQVTLRCSPISGHKSVSWYQQVLGQGPQFIFQYYEKEERGRGNFPDRFSARQFPNYSSELNVNALLLGDSALYLCASSIGLSGYTFGSGTRLTVV.